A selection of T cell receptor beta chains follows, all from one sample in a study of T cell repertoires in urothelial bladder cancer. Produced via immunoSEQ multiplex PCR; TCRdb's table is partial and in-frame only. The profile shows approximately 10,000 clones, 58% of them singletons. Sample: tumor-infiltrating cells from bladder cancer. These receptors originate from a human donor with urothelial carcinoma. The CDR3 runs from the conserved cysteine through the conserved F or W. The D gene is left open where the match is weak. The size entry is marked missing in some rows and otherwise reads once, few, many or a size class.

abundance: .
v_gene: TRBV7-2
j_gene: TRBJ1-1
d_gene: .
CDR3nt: TGTGCCAGCAGCTTTAGACGGAACAGAAACACTGAAGCTTTCTTT
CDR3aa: CASSFRRNRNTEAFF

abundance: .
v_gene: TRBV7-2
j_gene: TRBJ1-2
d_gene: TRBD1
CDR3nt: TGTGCCAGCAGCTGGACAGGGGTTGGCTACACCTTC
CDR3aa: CASSWTGVGYTF

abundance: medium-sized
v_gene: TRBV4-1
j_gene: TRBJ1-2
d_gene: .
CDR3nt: TGCGCCAGCAGCCAAGCCCGCTATGGCTACACCTTC
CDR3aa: CASSQARYGYTF

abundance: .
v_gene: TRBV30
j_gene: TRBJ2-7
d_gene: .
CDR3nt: TGTGCCAGCAGCTACGGGGGAAACGGCTACGAGCAGTACTTC
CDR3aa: CASSYGGNGYEQYF

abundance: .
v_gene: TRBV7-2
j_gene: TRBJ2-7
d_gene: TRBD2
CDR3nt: TGTGCCAGCAGCTTTGTTATAGCGGGGGGGGCCTACGAGCAGTACTTC
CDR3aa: CASSFVIAGGAYEQYF

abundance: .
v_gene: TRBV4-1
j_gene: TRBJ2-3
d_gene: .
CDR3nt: TGCGCCAGCAGCCAAGAAAGGTTCGCAGATACGCAGTATTTT
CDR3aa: CASSQERFADTQYF

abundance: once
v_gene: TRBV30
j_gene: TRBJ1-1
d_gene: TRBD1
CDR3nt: TGTGCCTGCGACAGGGGAATAACGAACACTGAAGCTTTCTTT
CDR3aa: CACDRGITNTEAFF

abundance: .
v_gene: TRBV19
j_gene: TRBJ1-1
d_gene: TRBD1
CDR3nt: TGTGCCAGTAGGGGGACAGGGCCTTTGAACACTGAAGCTTTCTTT
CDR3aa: CASRGTGPLNTEAFF

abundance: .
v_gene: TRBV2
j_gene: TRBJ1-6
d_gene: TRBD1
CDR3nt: TGTGCCAGCAGTAGAGGACAGGGTTTTGTTTCACCCCTCCACTTT
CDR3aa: CASSRGQGFVSPLHF

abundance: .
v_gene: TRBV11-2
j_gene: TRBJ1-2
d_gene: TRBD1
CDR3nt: TGTGCCAGCAGCCCCCGGGACAGCGGCTATGGCTACACCTTC
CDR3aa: CASSPRDSGYGYTF

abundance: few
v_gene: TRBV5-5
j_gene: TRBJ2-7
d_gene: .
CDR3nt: TGTGCCAGCAGCTTTGGTCTACTCTACGAGCAGTACTTC
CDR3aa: CASSFGLLYEQYF

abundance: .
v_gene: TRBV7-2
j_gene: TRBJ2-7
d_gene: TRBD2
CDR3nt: TGTGCCAGCAGCTTTCGGTCAGGAGGCAGCGGGGGGTACGAGCAGTACTTC
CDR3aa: CASSFRSGGSGGYEQYF

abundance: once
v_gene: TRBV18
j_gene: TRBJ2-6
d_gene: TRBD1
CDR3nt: TGTGCCAGCTCAGCCGACAGGGTGAGGGCCAACGTCCTGACTTTC
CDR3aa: CASSADRVRANVLTF

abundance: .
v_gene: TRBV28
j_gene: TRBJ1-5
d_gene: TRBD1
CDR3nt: TGTGCCAGCAGTATTGGACAGGGTATGGAGGGCAATCAGCCCCAGCATTTT
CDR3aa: CASSIGQGMEGNQPQHF

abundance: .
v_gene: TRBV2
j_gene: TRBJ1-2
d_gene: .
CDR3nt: TGTGCCACTCTGAACGCTCAGCCCTATGGCTACACCTTC
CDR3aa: CATLNAQPYGYTF

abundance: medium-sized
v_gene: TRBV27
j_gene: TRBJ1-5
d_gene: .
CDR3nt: TGTGCCAGCAGTTTGGGCCTGGGATATCAGCCCCAGCATTTT
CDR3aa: CASSLGLGYQPQHF

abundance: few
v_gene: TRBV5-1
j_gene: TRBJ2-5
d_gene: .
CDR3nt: TGCGCCAGCAGCGGCGGGACAGTCCAAGAGACCCAGTACTTC
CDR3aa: CASSGGTVQETQYF

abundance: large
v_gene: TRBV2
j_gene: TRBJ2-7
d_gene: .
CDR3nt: TGTGCCAGCAGTGGAACTTTATACGAGCAGTACTTC
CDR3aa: CASSGTLYEQYF

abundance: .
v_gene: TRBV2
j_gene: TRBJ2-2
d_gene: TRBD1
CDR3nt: TGTGCCAGCAACCCACAGGGGGCGCCCGGGGAGCTGTTTTTT
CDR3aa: CASNPQGAPGELFF

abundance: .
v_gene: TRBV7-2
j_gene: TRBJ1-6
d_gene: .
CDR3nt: TGTGCCAGCAGCATCCGGGACATGAAGAATTCACCCCTCCACTTT
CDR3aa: CASSIRDMKNSPLHF

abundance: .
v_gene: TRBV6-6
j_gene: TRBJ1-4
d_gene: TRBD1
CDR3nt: TGTGCCAGCAGAGGACAGGGGGCATTCAATGAAAAACTGTTTTTT
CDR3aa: CASRGQGAFNEKLFF

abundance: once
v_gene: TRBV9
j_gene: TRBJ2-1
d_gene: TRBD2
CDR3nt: TGTGCCAGCAGCGTAGACGAGGCGGGACTAGTGTTGTATGAGCAGTTCTTC
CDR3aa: CASSVDEAGLVLYEQFF

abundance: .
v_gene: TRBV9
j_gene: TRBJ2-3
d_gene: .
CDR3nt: TGTGCCGGGGGGACAGATCCCGGAGATACGCAGTATTTT
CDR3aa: CAGGTDPGDTQYF

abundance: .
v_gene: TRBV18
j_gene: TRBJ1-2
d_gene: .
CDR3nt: TGTGCCAGCTCACCCCAGGGAACAGGCTACTATGGCTACACCTTC
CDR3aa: CASSPQGTGYYGYTF

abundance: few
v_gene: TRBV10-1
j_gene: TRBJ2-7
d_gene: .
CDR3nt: TGCGCCAGCAGTAATACGGAGCAGTACTTC
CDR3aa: CASSNTEQYF

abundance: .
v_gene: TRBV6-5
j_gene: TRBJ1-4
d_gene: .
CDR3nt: TGTGCCAGCAGGGCTATCGGTACGGCTAATGAAAAACTGTTTTTT
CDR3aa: CASRAIGTANEKLFF